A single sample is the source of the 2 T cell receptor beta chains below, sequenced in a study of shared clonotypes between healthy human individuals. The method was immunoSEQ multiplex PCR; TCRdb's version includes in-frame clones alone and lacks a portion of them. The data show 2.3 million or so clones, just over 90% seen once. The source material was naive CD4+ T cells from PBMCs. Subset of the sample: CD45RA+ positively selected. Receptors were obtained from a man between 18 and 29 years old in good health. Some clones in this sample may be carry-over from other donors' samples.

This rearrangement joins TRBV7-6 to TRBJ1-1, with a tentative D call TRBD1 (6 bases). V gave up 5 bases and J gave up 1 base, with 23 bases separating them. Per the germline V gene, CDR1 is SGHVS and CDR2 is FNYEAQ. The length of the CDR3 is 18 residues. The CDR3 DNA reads TGTGCCAGCAGCCCCCTCGGGGGCACCGGGGGAACGAACACTGAAGCTTTCTTT. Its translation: CASSPLGGTGGTNTEAFF.

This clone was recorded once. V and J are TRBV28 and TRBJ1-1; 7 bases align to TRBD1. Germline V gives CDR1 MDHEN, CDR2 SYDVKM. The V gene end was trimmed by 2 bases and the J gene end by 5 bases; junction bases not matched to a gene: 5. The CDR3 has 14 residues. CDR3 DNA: TGTGCCAGCAGTTTACATAGACAGGGAACTGAAGCTTTCTTT. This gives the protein CASSLHRQGTEAFF. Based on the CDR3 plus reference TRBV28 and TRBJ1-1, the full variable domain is DVKVTQSSRYLVKRTGEKVFLECVQDMDHENMFWYRQDPGLGLRLIYFSYDVKMKEKGDIPEGYSVSREKKERFSLILESASTNQTSMYLCASSLHRQGTEAFFGQGTRLTVV.